This note documents a single T cell receptor (beta chain) sequence. Its cognate antigen is unknown. The sample originates from a study of cytomegalovirus exposure and HLA in healthy donors. Data came from immunoSEQ multiplex PCR; TCRdb stores just in-frame clones and leaves some out. This table holds around 200,000 clones, more than 65% found once. Overall study results and limits: In vitro experiments confirmed that three CMV-associated chains were specific for CMV antigens. First-cohort TCR clusters were later found to tend to co-occur in the approximately 120 validation repertoires. Cytomegalovirus-associated TCR beta chains were listed, numbering around 150.

The source of this sequence is a woman aged 18-35 years in good health and CMV-seropositive. Sequenced material: PBMCs.

The CDR3 sequence: CASSHLLAGVYNEQFF. The CDR3 DNA is TGTGCCAGCAGCCATTTACTAGCGGGGGTTTACAATGAGCAGTTCTTC. The rearrangement links TRBV14 to TRBJ2-1, with 11 bases lining up with TRBD2. The germline CDR1 and CDR2 sequences are SGHDN and FVKESK. V was clipped by 3 bases and J by 4 bases; unmatched bases: 5. There are 16 residues in the CDR3.